Listed below are T cell receptor beta chains from one sample, sequenced in a study of T cell repertoires in cytomegalovirus infection. TCRdb reanalysed the reads using MiXCR and keeps one entry per CDR3 protein. There are about a million distinct CDR3 sequences in the sample; 30% to 40% occur only once, and over 13% lies in the top ten. What these receptors recognize is not known. The specimen comprised cultured CD8+ T cells from PBMCs, sampled from culture after CMV antigen stimulation. Receptor source: a human donor in good health (CMV status not recorded). Some clones in this sample may be carry-over from other donors' samples. Each CDR3 is given with its conserved first and last residue. The order of the fields is J gene, clone size, V gene, D gene, CDR3 protein, CDR3 DNA. A D gene is named only where the DNA matches it firmly. Rows may omit the clone size; those that give it use once, few, many or a size class.

J: TRBJ1-2; size: NA; V: TRBV7-9; D: NA; CDR3: CASSSKTGPNYGYTF; DNA: TGTGCCAGCAGCTCCAAGACTGGACCTAACTATGGCTACACCTTC
J: TRBJ2-5; size: few; V: TRBV6-6; D: NA; CDR3: CASLKPGLQETQYF; DNA: TGTGCCAGTCTCAAACCAGGTCTCCAAGAGACCCAGTACTTC
J: TRBJ2-5; size: few; V: TRBV6-2/TRBV6-3; D: NA; CDR3: CASSTGQETQYF; DNA: TGTGCCAGCAGCACGGGGCAAGAGACCCAGTACTTC
J: TRBJ2-7; size: few; V: TRBV19; D: NA; CDR3: CASSIRDTYEQYF; DNA: TGTGCCAGTAGTATACGGGACACCTACGAGCAGTACTTC
J: TRBJ2-5; size: NA; V: TRBV27; D: NA; CDR3: CASSLRTKLQETQYF; DNA: TGTGCCAGCAGTTTAAGAACCAAATTGCAAGAGACCCAGTACTTC
J: TRBJ1-1; size: NA; V: TRBV29-1; D: NA; CDR3: CSVGGGALNTEAFF; DNA: TGCAGCGTTGGAGGGGGGGCCTTGAACACTGAAGCTTTCTTT
J: TRBJ2-7; size: many; V: TRBV7-2; D: NA; CDR3: CASSQLQDSFYEQYF; DNA: TGTGCCAGCAGCCAGTTACAGGACTCCTTCTACGAGCAGTACTTC
J: TRBJ2-1; size: NA; V: TRBV28; D: NA; CDR3: CASSTPGHYNEQFF; DNA: TGTGCCAGCAGCACTCCCGGACACTACAATGAGCAGTTCTTC
J: TRBJ2-1; size: many; V: TRBV7-8; D: NA; CDR3: CASSPGRDGSEQFF; DNA: TGTGCCAGCAGCCCCGGGCGGGATGGAAGTGAGCAGTTCTTC
J: TRBJ1-5; size: NA; V: TRBV19; D: TRBD1; CDR3: CASSRGGVSNQPQHF; DNA: TGTGCCAGTAGTAGAGGGGGCGTAAGCAATCAGCCCCAGCATTTT
J: TRBJ2-3; size: NA; V: TRBV20-1; D: NA; CDR3: CSAVRLDIDTQYF; DNA: TGCAGTGCTGTTCGACTAGACATAGATACGCAGTATTTT
J: TRBJ2-3; size: NA; V: TRBV7-8; D: NA; CDR3: CASSSWGGGAVDTQYF; DNA: TGTGCCAGCAGCTCCTGGGGGGGGGGGGCGGTAGATACGCAGTATTTT
J: TRBJ2-3; size: NA; V: TRBV28; D: NA; CDR3: CASSLIGYSTDTQYF; DNA: TGTGCCAGCAGTTTGATTGGGTATAGCACAGATACGCAGTATTTT
J: TRBJ1-2; size: NA; V: TRBV27; D: NA; CDR3: CASSFLPRSGYGYTF; DNA: TGTGCCAGCAGTTTCCTCCCCCGTAGCGGCTATGGCTACACCTTC
J: TRBJ2-2; size: many; V: TRBV4-3; D: TRBD2; CDR3: CASSQVGLAGGPFDTGELFF; DNA: TGCGCCAGCAGCCAAGTCGGACTAGCGGGGGGGCCATTTGACACCGGGGAGCTGTTTTTT
J: TRBJ2-7; size: few; V: TRBV4-1; D: NA; CDR3: CASSPSLEGRGEQYF; DNA: TGCGCCAGCAGCCCCTCACTGGAAGGCCGTGGGGAGCAGTACTTC
J: TRBJ2-5; size: many; V: TRBV7-2; D: NA; CDR3: CASSSPPTEYQETQYF; DNA: TGTGCCAGCAGCTCCCCACCGACAGAGTACCAAGAGACCCAGTACTTC
J: TRBJ1-2; size: NA; V: TRBV9; D: NA; CDR3: CASTLPTRGYTF; DNA: TGTGCCAGCACACTCCCGACTAGGGGCTACACCTTC
J: TRBJ1-1; size: many; V: TRBV7-3; D: TRBD1; CDR3: CASSRGGKTEAFF; DNA: TGTGCCAGCAGCCGAGGGGGCAAGACTGAAGCTTTCTTT
J: TRBJ2-1; size: NA; V: TRBV7-2; D: TRBD2; CDR3: CANSAGTSGGQDEQFF; DNA: TGTGCCAACAGCGCCGGGACTAGCGGGGGGCAGGATGAGCAGTTCTTC
J: TRBJ2-7; size: NA; V: TRBV10-3; D: NA; CDR3: CAISEPGSYPYEQYF; DNA: TGTGCCATCAGTGAGCCAGGGTCATACCCCTACGAGCAGTACTTC
J: TRBJ2-2; size: few; V: TRBV27; D: NA; CDR3: CASSPGTRFGELFF; DNA: TGTGCCAGCAGTCCGGGAACACGATTCGGGGAGCTGTTTTTT
J: TRBJ2-5; size: few; V: TRBV10-3; D: TRBD1; CDR3: CAISARQGNQETQYF; DNA: TGTGCCATCAGCGCTAGACAGGGGAATCAAGAGACCCAGTACTTC
J: TRBJ2-3; size: many; V: TRBV12-3/TRBV12-4; D: TRBD1; CDR3: CASSFRTGGTDTQYF; DNA: TGTGCCAGCAGTTTCAGGACAGGGGGCACAGATACGCAGTATTTT
J: TRBJ2-1; size: NA; V: TRBV12-5; D: TRBD1; CDR3: CASGFGAGQEVGEQFF; DNA: TGTGCTAGTGGTTTTGGGGCCGGACAGGAGGTGGGTGAGCAGTTCTTC
J: TRBJ2-6; size: NA; V: TRBV29-1; D: NA; CDR3: CSVTDPGANVLTF; DNA: TGCAGCGTGACCGACCCTGGGGCCAACGTCCTGACTTTC
J: TRBJ2-3; size: few; V: TRBV7-9; D: TRBD1; CDR3: CASSLAAGQGLPDTQYF; DNA: TGTGCCAGCAGCTTAGCGGCCGGACAGGGTTTACCAGATACGCAGTATTTT
J: TRBJ2-2; size: NA; V: TRBV6-2/TRBV6-3; D: TRBD1; CDR3: CASRQPGGTGELFF; DNA: TGTGCCAGCAGGCAACCAGGGGGCACCGGGGAGCTGTTTTTT